This TCR beta chain was documented in a study of post-analysis software for immune sequencing data. cDNA libraries for TCR beta contained unique molecular identifiers. TCRdb analysed the PCR reads with MiXCR anew, one entry per CDR3 protein. The sample shows approximately 730,000 distinct CDR3 sequences, 35% to 55% of them seen only once. Notes on this clonotype: The antigen remains unidentified. The germline gene is not matched at one end of the junction; a read error may be the cause.

Germline V lookup: CDR1 KGHDR, CDR2 SFDVKD. The CDR3 runs 15 residues. Study findings and constraints: Patients with multiple sclerosis recorded significantly lower normalized Chao1 diversity than controls, the study found. Among 5 or 6 TRBV segments more frequent in patients than controls were TRBV5-6, TRBV5-1 and TRBV20-1.

What was sequenced was blood. V gene TRBV24-1 combines with J gene TRBJ2-1, with a possible D match to TRBD1 (6 bases). This receptor was identified in a girl under 18 with multiple sclerosis. CDR3 region: CTTSDPLGGHNEQFF. The CDR3 bases are TGTACCACCAGTGACCCCTTAGGGGGACACAATGAGCAGTTCTTC.